Below, one T cell receptor (beta chain) is given with its context. TCRdb's table, derived via immunoSEQ multiplex PCR, lists solely in-frame clones and lacks some. The sample carries just over 95,000 clones, 90% to 97% recorded once. The data are from a study of technical replicates of blood from several donors. Germline V gives CDR1 SQVTM, CDR2 ANQGSEA. The CDR3 contains 13 residues. The V and J ends lost 6 bases and 5 bases, in that order; junction bases with no gene match: 7. The chain recombines TRBV29-1 with TRBJ1-1; 9 nucleotides align to TRBD1. This TCR came from a human donor in good health. The specimen was T cells isolated from PBMCs. In nucleotides, the CDR3 is TGCAGCGTGGGACAGGGAATTTGGACTGAAGCTTTCTTT. Protein product: CSVGQGIWTEAFF.